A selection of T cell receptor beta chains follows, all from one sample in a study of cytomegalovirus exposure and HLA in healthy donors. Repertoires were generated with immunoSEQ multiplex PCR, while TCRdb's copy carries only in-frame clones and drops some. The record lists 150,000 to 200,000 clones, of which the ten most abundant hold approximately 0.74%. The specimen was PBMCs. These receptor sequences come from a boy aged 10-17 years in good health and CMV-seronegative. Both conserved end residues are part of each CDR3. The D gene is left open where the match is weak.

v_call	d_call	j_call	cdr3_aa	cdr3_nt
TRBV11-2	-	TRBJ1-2	CASRSGGDGYTF	TGTGCCAGCAGGAGCGGGGGGGATGGCTACACCTTC
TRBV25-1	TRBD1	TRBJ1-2	CASSEYQGAETF	TGTGCCAGCAGTGAATACCAGGGGGCTGAAACCTTC
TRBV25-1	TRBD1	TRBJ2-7	CASSAPGQGTYEQYF	TGTGCCAGCAGCGCCCCGGGACAGGGTACGTACGAGCAGTACTTC
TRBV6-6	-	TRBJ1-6	CASSSDSSYNSPLHF	TGTGCCAGCAGCTCGGACAGCTCCTATAACTCACCCCTCCACTTT
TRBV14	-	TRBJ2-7	CASSQDRLAYEQYF	TGTGCCAGCAGCCAAGACAGGCTTGCCTACGAGCAGTACTTC
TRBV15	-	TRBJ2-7	CATSRDAEGAGTYEQYF	TGTGCCACCAGCAGAGATGCGGAGGGGGCAGGGACCTACGAGCAGTACTTC
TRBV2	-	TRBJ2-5	CARSPDRPETQYF	TGTGCCCGCTCCCCAGACAGGCCAGAGACCCAGTACTTC
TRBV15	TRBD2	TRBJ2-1	CATSQGTSGGESEQFF	TGTGCCACCAGCCAGGGGACTAGCGGGGGGGAGAGTGAGCAGTTCTTC
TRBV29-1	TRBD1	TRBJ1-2	CSASGTENYGYTF	TGCAGCGCTTCCGGGACAGAGAACTATGGCTACACCTTC
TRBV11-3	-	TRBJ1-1	CASSLDREGFNTEAFF	TGTGCCAGCAGCTTAGATCGGGAGGGCTTCAACACTGAAGCTTTCTTT
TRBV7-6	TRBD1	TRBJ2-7	CASSLEGQGLHEQYF	TGTGCCAGCAGCTTAGAGGGACAGGGTCTCCACGAGCAGTACTTC
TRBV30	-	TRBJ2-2	CAWRDFPGIPAGELFF	TGTGCCTGGAGGGACTTCCCCGGGATTCCGGCCGGGGAGCTGTTTTTT
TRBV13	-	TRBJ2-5	CASSPPGTRLQETQYF	TGTGCCAGCAGTCCGCCCGGGACTCGCCTTCAAGAGACCCAGTACTTC
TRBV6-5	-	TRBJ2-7	CASSYLYEQYF	TGTGCCAGCAGTTACCTTTACGAGCAGTACTTC
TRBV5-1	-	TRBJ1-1	CASSPETGSASLAFF	TGCGCCAGCAGCCCTGAGACAGGTAGTGCATCTCTGGCTTTCTTT
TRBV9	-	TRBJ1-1	CASSVAVTTNTEAFF	TGTGCCAGCAGCGTAGCAGTCACCACGAACACTGAAGCTTTCTTT
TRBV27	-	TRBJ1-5	CASSLETPVIGQPQHF	TGTGCCAGCAGTTTAGAAACCCCGGTAATCGGTCAGCCCCAGCATTTT
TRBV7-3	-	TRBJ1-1	CASSSRVEGEAFF	TGTGCCAGCAGCTCAAGAGTTGAGGGTGAAGCTTTCTTT
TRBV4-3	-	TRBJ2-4	CASSRRGQLKNIQYF	TGCGCCAGCAGCCGGCGGGGCCAGCTCAAAAACATTCAGTACTTC
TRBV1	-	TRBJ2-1	CTSSQGNSGGRCNEQFF	TGCACCAGCAGCCAAGGTAATAGCGGGGGAAGGTGCAATGAGCAGTTCTTC
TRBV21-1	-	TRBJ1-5	CASSTPRRAGGGRDQPQHF	TGTGCCAGCAGCACCCCGAGGAGGGCAGGGGGCGGCCGGGATCAGCCCCAGCATTTT
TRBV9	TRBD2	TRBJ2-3	CASSAGTSGVTDTQYF	TGTGCCAGCAGCGCAGGGACTAGCGGGGTTACAGATACGCAGTATTTT
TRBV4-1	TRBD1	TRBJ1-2	CASSPGTGGDGYGYTF	TGCGCCAGCAGCCCTGGGACAGGGGGCGATGGCTATGGCTACACCTTC
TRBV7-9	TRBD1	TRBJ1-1	CASSPSTGLLTEAFF	TGTGCCAGCAGTCCCTCGACAGGGCTCCTCACTGAAGCTTTCTTT
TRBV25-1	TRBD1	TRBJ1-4	CACQGTGAANEKLFF	TGTGCCTGCCAAGGGACAGGGGCCGCTAATGAAAAACTGTTTTTT
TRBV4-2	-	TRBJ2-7	CASSRARNYEQYF	TGTGCCAGCAGCCGGGCCAGGAACTACGAGCAGTACTTC
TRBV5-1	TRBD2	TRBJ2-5	CASRGPSGGPETQYF	TGCGCCAGCAGAGGTCCTAGCGGGGGGCCAGAGACCCAGTACTTC
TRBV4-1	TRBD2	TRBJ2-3	CASSPGGAPDTQYF	TGCGCCAGCAGCCCGGGGGGGGCCCCAGATACGCAGTATTTT
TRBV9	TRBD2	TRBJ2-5	CASSVEAGEETQYF	TGTGCCAGCAGCGTAGAAGCGGGGGAAGAGACCCAGTACTTC
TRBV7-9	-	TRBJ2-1	CASSHESSYNEQFF	TGTGCCAGCAGCCATGAGAGCTCCTACAATGAGCAGTTCTTC
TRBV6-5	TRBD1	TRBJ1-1	CASSYGTGGTEAFF	TGTGCCAGCAGTTACGGGACAGGGGGCACTGAAGCTTTCTTT
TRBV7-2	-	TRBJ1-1	CASSLETGVVAFF	TGTGCCAGCAGCTTAGAAACGGGGGTAGTGGCTTTCTTT
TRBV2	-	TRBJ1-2	CASSVSGIYGYTF	TGTGCCAGCAGTGTTTCGGGGATCTATGGCTACACCTTC
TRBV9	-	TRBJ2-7	CASSGAGTTHEQYF	TGTGCCAGCAGCGGGGCGGGGACGACCCACGAGCAGTACTTC
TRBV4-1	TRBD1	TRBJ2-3	CASSPRTGIAGDTQYF	TGCGCCAGCAGCCCTCGGACAGGGATAGCCGGCGATACGCAGTATTTT
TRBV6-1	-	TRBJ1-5	CASSEWTDSNQPQHF	TGTGCCAGCAGTGAATGGACCGACAGTAATCAGCCCCAGCATTTT
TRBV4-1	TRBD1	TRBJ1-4	CASSQERGQVATNEKLFF	TGCGCCAGCAGCCAAGAGAGGGGACAGGTTGCAACTAATGAAAAACTGTTTTTT
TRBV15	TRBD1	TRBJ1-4	CATSRRTGSTNEKLFF	TGTGCCACCAGCAGAAGGACAGGGTCAACTAATGAAAAACTGTTTTTT
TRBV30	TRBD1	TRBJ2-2	CAWSVRTGARTGELFF	TGTGCCTGGAGTGTAAGGACAGGGGCGCGAACCGGGGAGCTGTTTTTT
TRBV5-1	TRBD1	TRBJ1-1	CASSEQGGGLEAFF	TGCGCCAGCAGCGAACAGGGGGGGGGCCTTGAAGCTTTCTTT
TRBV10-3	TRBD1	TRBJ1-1	CAISTGQGWNTEAFF	TGTGCCATCAGTACCGGACAGGGGTGGAACACTGAAGCTTTCTTT
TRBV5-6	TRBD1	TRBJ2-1	CASRPPGTGSEQFF	TGTGCCAGCAGGCCCCCGGGGACAGGGAGTGAGCAGTTCTTC
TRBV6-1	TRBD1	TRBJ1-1	CASSDRQGATEAFF	TGTGCCAGCAGTGATCGACAGGGGGCGACTGAAGCTTTCTTT
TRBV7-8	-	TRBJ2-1	CASSLSGTLYEQFF	TGTGCCAGCAGCTTATCCGGGACTTTGTATGAGCAGTTCTTC
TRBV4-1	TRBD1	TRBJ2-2	CASSPFQRGRTGELFF	TGCGCCAGCAGCCCGTTCCAAAGGGGGCGGACCGGGGAGCTGTTTTTT